Shown below are 7 T cell receptor beta chains from a single sample sequenced in a study of blood T cells in healthy people across ages. Next came a second PCR, run for about 6 to 12 cycles, which used a sample-barcoded 5' primer along with a J-beta primer mix. TCRdb re-analysed the 5' RACE reads in MiXCR, keeping a single row per CDR3 protein. The repertoire consists of some 1.5 million distinct CDR3 sequences, with 42% occurring once and the leading ten covering 4%. Input material: blood. These receptors were collected from a woman under 30 in good health.

V is TRBV27 and J is TRBJ2-5; 9 positions match TRBD2. Germline V gene lookup returns CDR1 MNHEY and CDR2 SMNVEV (reference sequence). V was clipped by 4 bases and J by 4 bases; unmatched bases: 7. This CDR3 is built from 15 residues. The CDR3 region has the DNA TGTGCCAGCAGTTGGTCTAGCGGGGTTGGAGAGACCCAGTACTTC. Protein: CASSWSSGVGETQYF.

The J gene is TRBJ2-7, the V gene TRBV4-1; D possibly corresponds to TRBD2 (5 bases). The germline CDR1 and CDR2 sequences are MGHRA and YSYEKL. The germline V and J ends were trimmed by 1 base and 6 bases, with 22 bases remaining between them. The CDR3 totals 17 residues. CDR3 in amino acids: CASSQVEWTRKRGEQYF. The CDR3 DNA reads TGCGCCAGCAGCCAAGTCGAGTGGACTCGCAAACGGGGCGAGCAGTACTTC.

In its sample, this clonotype was seen many times. V is TRBV4-1 and J is TRBJ2-7; D is uncertain. CDR3 size: 17 residues. Germline loops: CDR1 MGHRA, CDR2 YSYEKL. The V and J ends lost 0 bases and 3 bases respectively, with 18 bases between them. CDR3 sequence reads: CASSQERSITPYYEQYF. The CDR3 nucleotides are TGCGCCAGCAGCCAAGAACGCTCGATAACCCCTTACTACGAGCAGTACTTC.

In its sample, this clonotype was seen a few times. V usage is TRBV9 and J usage is TRBJ1-1; D is unresolved. V lost 3 bases to trimming and J lost 3 bases, with 9 bases between them. The CDR3 has 13 residues. Germline lookup yields CDR1 SGDLS and CDR2 YYNGEE. DNA of the CDR3: TGTGCCAGCAGCGGAGTGCCAGACACTGAAGCTTTCTTT. It translates to CASSGVPDTEAFF.

The V call is TRBV10-3, the J call TRBJ2-1, with 12 bases matching TRBD2. The CDR3 sequence is 15 residues long. With 8 bases clipped from V and 2 bases from J, the junction kept 4 bases outside the gene matches. Germline CDR1 reads ENHRY; CDR2 reads SYGVKD. CDR3 in amino acids: CAIATSGSTYNEQFF. CDR3 nucleotides: TGTGCCATCGCGACTAGCGGGAGTACCTACAATGAGCAGTTCTTC.

The CDR3 DNA reads TGTGCCAGCAGTCGGCGGAACTGGAAACTGTTTTTT. This translates into CASSRRNWKLFF. The chain carries TRBV28 and TRBJ1-4; unclear D gene. Trimming removed 5 bases at V and 11 bases at J, with 12 bases between. Germline lookup yields CDR1 MDHEN and CDR2 SYDVKM. The CDR3 runs 12 residues.

This clonotype was seen only a few times. J is TRBJ1-3 and V is TRBV5-1, with D perhaps TRBD1 (5 bases). Germline loops: CDR1 SGHRS, CDR2 YFSETQ. The V and J ends lost 4 bases and 1 base respectively, with 15 bases between them. The CDR3 runs 16 residues. CDR3 loop: CASSNQHGGSGNTIYF. Here the CDR3 DNA reads TGCGCCAGCAGCAACCAGCACGGGGGATCTGGAAACACCATATATTTT.